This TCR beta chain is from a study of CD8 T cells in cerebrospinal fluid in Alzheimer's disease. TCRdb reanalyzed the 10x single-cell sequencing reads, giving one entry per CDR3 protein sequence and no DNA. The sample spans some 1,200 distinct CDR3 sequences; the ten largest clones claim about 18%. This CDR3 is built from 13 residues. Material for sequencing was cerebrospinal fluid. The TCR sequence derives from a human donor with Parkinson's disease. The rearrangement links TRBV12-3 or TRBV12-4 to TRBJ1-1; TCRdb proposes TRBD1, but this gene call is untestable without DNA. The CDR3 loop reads CASRNRVGTEAFF.